The 20 T cell receptor beta chains in this list originate from one sample, sequenced in a study of blood T cell repertoires in COVID-19. The repertoire was sequenced with immunoSEQ multiplex PCR; TCRdb's copy has only in-frame clones and lacks some. The table has 290,000 or so clones, approximately 90% seen once. Sequenced sample: peripheral blood. Receptor source: a woman in her 30s with COVID-19, enrolled during active disease.

This clone was found a few times. J is TRBJ1-4 and V is TRBV5-1, with D tentatively TRBD1 (6 bases). The CDR3 is 17 residues long. The V end lost 4 bases, the J end lost 0 bases, and 16 bases lay between the germline ends. Per the germline V gene, CDR1 is SGHRS and CDR2 is YFSETQ. The CDR3 coding sequence is TGCGCCAGCAGCCAGACAGGCGCTTTCTCAACTAATGAAAAACTGTTTTTT. It translates to CASSQTGAFSTNEKLFF.

This chain uses TRBV13 with TRBJ1-1; 7 bases are shared with TRBD1. Looked up from germline, CDR1 is PRHDT and CDR2 is FYEKMQ (reference sequence). Germline trimming cut 4 bases from V and 0 bases from J; bases unmatched to any gene: 11. The CDR3 has 17 residues. The CDR3: CASSSHRDRDMNTEAFF. The DNA of the CDR3 is TGTGCCAGCAGCTCCCACCGCGACAGGGACATGAACACTGAAGCTTTCTTT.

This chain uses TRBV5-1 with TRBJ1-3; D perhaps matches TRBD1 (5 bases). Germline V gene lookup returns CDR1 SGHRS and CDR2 YFSETQ. CDR3 length: 14 residues. Trimming shortened V by 10 bases and J by 0 bases, and 14 bases separated the two germline ends. The CDR3 is CAPRALLSGNTIYF. The CDR3 coding sequence is TGCGCCCCCAGGGCGCTTCTCTCTGGAAACACCATATATTTT.

This chain connects TRBV3-1 (or the pseudogene TRBV3-2) to TRBJ2-1; D ambiguous. This CDR3 has 16 amino acids. Per germline, CDR1 LGHDT and CDR2 YNNKEL (reference sequence). The V end was cut by 0 bases, the J end by 0 bases, with 9 bases between. CDR3 sequence: CASSQEARPSYNEQFF. CDR3 nucleotide sequence: TGTGCCAGCAGCCAAGAAGCGCGCCCCTCCTACAATGAGCAGTTCTTC.

This chain joins TRBV11-2 and TRBJ2-7, with 9 nucleotides matching TRBD2. The V gene end was trimmed by 0 bases and the J gene end by 4 bases; junction bases not matched to a gene: 7. Germline V gives CDR1 SGHAT, CDR2 FQNNGV. This CDR3 is built from 16 residues. DNA for the CDR3: TGTGCCAGCAGCTTAGATAGGCTAGCGGGACTATACGAGCAGTACTTC. This gives the protein CASSLDRLAGLYEQYF. The full variable domain, in which reference TRBV11-2 and TRBJ2-7 provide the parts outside the CDR3, is EAGVAQSPRYKIIEKRQSVAFWCNPISGHATLYWYQQILGQGPKLLIQFQNNGVVDDSQLPKDRFSAERLKGVDSTLKIQPAKLEDSAVYLCASSLDRLAGLYEQYFGPGTRLTVT.

The chain employs TRBV21-1 and TRBJ1-4; TRBD1, the table's D call, lacks a check against the DNA. TRBV21-1 is noted as a pseudogene. The CDR3 has 16 amino acids. The CDR3 DNA reads as TGTGCCAGCAGCAAAGCTGGGACACGGACTAATGAAAAACTGTTTTTT. Translated, it gives CASSKAGTRTNEKLFF.

As regards this clone: Other nucleotide sequences from this sample produce the same CDR3. CDR3 DNA: TGCAGCGTTGGGACTAGCGGGAGTTACGAGCAGTACTTC. It translates to CSVGTSGSYEQYF. V usage is TRBV29-1 and J usage is TRBJ2-7, with TRBD2 identical over 13 bases. V shed 4 bases and J 4 bases; nucleotides not matched to a gene: 1. Germline CDR1 SQVTM, CDR2 ANQGSEA. The CDR3 is made up of 13 amino acids.

This clone was counted once. This rearrangement joins TRBV3-1 (or the pseudogene TRBV3-2) to TRBJ2-7; 9 bases are shared with TRBD1. The CDR3 totals 14 residues. The V gene end was trimmed by 4 bases and the J gene end by 5 bases; junction bases not matched to a gene: 6. CDR1 is LGHDT and CDR2 is YNNKEL in the germline V gene (reference sequence). The CDR3 DNA is TGTGCCAGCAGCCTGAGGGACAGGGCGAACGAGCAGTACTTC. This sequence encodes CASSLRDRANEQYF.

The genes are TRBV5-4 and TRBJ2-3, with D unresolved. The CDR3 covers 13 residues. The germline V gene has CDR1 SGHNT and CDR2 YYREEE (reference sequence). Trimming pared 5 bases from V and 6 bases from J, leaving 13 bases between. CDR3 sequence: CASRSTFGDTQYF. The CDR3 DNA follows: TGTGCCAGCAGGTCAACTTTCGGGGATACGCAGTATTTT.

The V gene is TRBV25-1, the J gene TRBJ1-1; 10 bases align to TRBD1. The V segment lost 3 bases and the J segment 1 base; nucleotides outside the gene matches: 2. The germline V gene encodes CDR1 MGHDK and CDR2 SYGVNS. The CDR3 extends over 15 amino acids. CDR3 sequence reads: CASSDRDRGNTEAFF. The CDR3 coding sequence is TGTGCCAGCAGTGATCGGGACAGGGGGAACACTGAAGCTTTCTTT. Using reference TRBV25-1 and TRBJ1-1 for the parts outside the CDR3, the full variable domain is EADIYQTPRYLVIGTGKKITLECSQTMGHDKMYWYQQDPGMELHLIHYSYGVNSTEKGDLSSESTVSRIRTEHFPLTLESARPSHTSQYLCASSDRDRGNTEAFFGQGTRLTVV.

V is TRBV11-2 and J is TRBJ2-7; D remains ambiguous. Trimming took 5 bases from V and 3 from J, leaving 8 bases between them. The CDR3 runs to 12 residues. Per the germline V gene, CDR1 is SGHAT and CDR2 is FQNNGV. The CDR3 is CASSTVYYEQYF. DNA for the CDR3: TGTGCCAGCAGCACAGTTTACTACGAGCAGTACTTC.

Concerning this clone: In the same sample, other DNA sequences code for this CDR3. The chain couples TRBV11-2 to TRBJ2-7; no definite D call. Trimming stripped 5 bases from V and 7 bases from J, with 9 bases between. Germline CDR1 reads SGHAT; CDR2 reads FQNNGV. CDR3 length equals 11 residues. In nucleotides, the CDR3 is TGTGCCAGCAGCCTATTGAGGGAGCAGTACTTC. Translating gives CASSLLREQYF.

This rearrangement joins TRBV5-6 to TRBJ2-5; D might be TRBD2 (5 bases). V dropped 2 bases and J dropped 0 bases, with 8 bases sitting between them. Germline-derived CDR1 and CDR2 are SGHDT and YYEEEE. The CDR3 runs to 14 residues. The CDR3 reads CASSLPGNQETQYF. The DNA for the CDR3 is TGTGCCAGCAGCTTACCGGGGAACCAAGAGACCCAGTACTTC.

V usage is TRBV28 and J usage is TRBJ2-1; D is possibly TRBD1 (6 bases). Trimming took off 8 bases at V and 5 bases at J, with 16 bases between the two ends. Germline CDR1 reads MDHEN; CDR2 reads SYDVKM. The CDR3 covers 14 residues. This CDR3 is CASLTQGFHNEQFF. The CDR3 bases are TGTGCCAGCTTAACTCAGGGGTTCCACAATGAGCAGTTCTTC.

V is TRBV5-1 and J is TRBJ1-2; D is unresolved. V lost 0 bases to trimming and J lost 4 bases, with 13 bases between them. The CDR3 is 15 residues long. Germline CDR1 and CDR2: SGHRS and YFSETQ. In nucleotides, the CDR3 is TGCGCCAGCAGCTTGGGGGCACCTGCACCCTATGGCTACACCTTC. It specifies CASSLGAPAPYGYTF. Variable domain in full (rest from reference TRBV5-1 and TRBJ1-2): KAGVTQTPRYLIKTRGQQVTLSCSPISGHRSVSWYQQTPGQGLQFLFEYFSETQRNKGNFPGRFSGRQFSNSRSEMNVSTLELGDSALYLCASSLGAPAPYGYTFGSGTRLTVV.

In nucleotides, the CDR3 is TGTGCCAGCAGTGACGCGCCGGGACTAGCGGGACGGAGCTCCTACAATGAGCAGTTCTTC. Residues: CASSDAPGLAGRSSYNEQFF. V gene TRBV2 combines with J gene TRBJ2-1; the match to TRBD2 covers 13 bases. V dropped 3 bases and J dropped 0; count of bases not matched to a gene: 11. Germline V lookup: CDR1 SNHLY, CDR2 FYNNEI. CDR3 size: 20 residues.

V is TRBV19 and J is TRBJ2-3; the match to TRBD1 covers 8 bases. J lost 2 bases, V lost 4 bases, and 8 bases had no gene match. The CDR3 runs 16 residues. The germline CDR1 and CDR2 sequences are LNHDA and SQIVND (reference sequence). The CDR3 spells CASSTTRDRSTDTQYF. CDR3 DNA sequence: TGTGCCAGTAGTACGACCCGGGACAGGTCCACAGATACGCAGTATTTT. Looking up the rest from reference TRBV19 and TRBJ2-3 gives the full variable domain: DGGITQSPKYLFRKEGQNVTLSCEQNLNHDAMYWYRQDPGQGLRLIYYSQIVNDFQKGDIAEGYSVSREKKESFPLTVTSAQKNPTAFYLCASSTTRDRSTDTQYFGPGTRLTVL.

The chain couples TRBV14 to TRBJ2-3; perhaps TRBD1 as D (6 bases). This CDR3 comprises 15 residues. The ends were cut back, 1 base at V and 4 bases at J, with 12 bases in the middle. Germline CDR1 is SGHDN and CDR2 is FVKESK. The CDR3 loop is CASSQGTVRSDTQYF. CDR3 in DNA: TGTGCCAGCAGCCAAGGGACAGTAAGATCAGATACGCAGTATTTT.

The rearrangement links TRBV3-1 (or the pseudogene TRBV3-2) to TRBJ1-1, with D possibly being TRBD1 (5 bases). Germline CDR1 reads LGHDT; CDR2 reads YNNKEL (reference sequence). The ends were cut back, 0 bases at V and 3 bases at J, with 14 bases in the middle. The CDR3 sequence is 16 residues long. The CDR3 sequence: CASSQDYIGAYTEAFF. In DNA, the CDR3 is TGTGCCAGCAGCCAAGATTATATAGGGGCCTACACTGAAGCTTTCTTT.

The table lists this clone with a count of one. The genes are TRBV28 and TRBJ1-4; 10 positions agree with TRBD1. The germline CDR1 and CDR2 sequences are MDHEN and SYDVKM. This CDR3 has 19 amino acids. After removal of 5 bases from V and 8 bases from J, the junction contained 20 bases not matched to a gene. CDR3 DNA sequence: TGTGCCAGCAGTCCCCCTCATGGGACAGGGGCCCCGGAGGGGGAAAAACTGTTTTTT. Protein product: CASSPPHGTGAPEGEKLFF.